The 20 T cell receptor beta chains reported below all come from one sample, sequenced in a study of cytotoxic CD8 clonotypes in ibrutinib-treated CLL. Data came from immunoSEQ multiplex PCR; TCRdb stores just in-frame clones and leaves some out. The sample includes 29,000 or so clones, about 70% of them seen just once. Source: PBMCs, taken after 36 months of ibrutinib treatment. Source of these receptors: a human donor with chronic lymphocytic leukemia.

The chain combines TRBV19 with TRBJ2-3; the D is unclear. This CDR3 has 13 residues. CDR1 is LNHDA, CDR2 SQIVND, per germline (reference sequence). V shed 6 bases and J shed 2 bases, with 9 bases lying between them. The CDR3 sequence is CASSDQHTDTQYF. The CDR3 DNA is TGTGCCAGTAGCGATCAACACACAGATACGCAGTATTTT. Filled out from reference TRBV19 and TRBJ2-3, the complete variable domain reads DGGITQSPKYLFRKEGQNVTLSCEQNLNHDAMYWYRQDPGQGLRLIYYSQIVNDFQKGDIAEGYSVSREKKESFPLTVTSAQKNPTAFYLCASSDQHTDTQYFGPGTRLTVL.

This chain joins TRBV18 and TRBJ2-3; 8 nucleotides line up with TRBD2. The V and J ends lost 2 bases and 3 bases, in that order; junction bases with no gene match: 4. CDR3 length: 15 residues. The germline V gene encodes CDR1 KGHSH and CDR2 LQKENI. CDR3 bases: TGTGCCAGCTCACCAATAGCGGGGAAGACAGATACGCAGTATTTT. This encodes CASSPIAGKTDTQYF. Full variable domain (remainder filled in from reference TRBV18 and TRBJ2-3): NAGVMQNPRHLVRRRGQEARLRCSPMKGHSHVYWYRQLPEEGLKFMVYLQKENIIDESGMPKERFSAEFPKEGPSILRIQQVVRGDSAAYFCASSPIAGKTDTQYFGPGTRLTVL.

The CDR3 sequence: CATSRERGYGQGKETQYF. Written as DNA, the CDR3 is TGTGCCACCAGCAGAGAGAGGGGGTATGGACAGGGAAAAGAGACCCAGTACTTC. The chain links TRBV15 to TRBJ2-5; the match to TRBD1 covers 8 bases. The V and J ends lost 0 bases and 3 bases, in that order; junction bases with no gene match: 12. The germline V gene has CDR1 LNHNV and CDR2 YYDKDF (reference sequence). CDR3 length: 18 residues.

This clone has only one observation. V usage is TRBV9 and J usage is TRBJ1-1, with D possibly matching TRBD1 (5 bases). The CDR3 is 15 residues long. V was shortened by 0 bases and J by 1 base, with 10 bases between the two germline ends. In germline, CDR1 is SGDLS, CDR2 YYNGEE. The CDR3 here is CASSVEGLTNTEAFF. The CDR3 coding sequence is TGTGCCAGCAGCGTAGAGGGACTGACGAACACTGAAGCTTTCTTT.

CDR3 sequence (DNA): TGTGCCAGCAGGACAACAGGGGACAGCAATCAGCCCCAGCATTTT. Residues: CASRTTGDSNQPQHF. This sequence joins TRBV6-4 and TRBJ1-5; the match to TRBD1 covers 7 bases. Germline CDR1 is MRHNA and CDR2 is SNTAGT. CDR3 length equals 15 residues. V dropped 6 bases and J dropped 1; count of bases not matched to a gene: 6.

The rearrangement uses TRBV6-5 and TRBJ2-1; 11 nucleotides match TRBD2. Germline V gives CDR1 MNHEY, CDR2 SVGAGI. CDR3 length: 15 residues. J gave up 8 bases and V 0 bases, and 3 bases lay outside the gene matches. The CDR3 protein is CASSYSGTSGDEQFF. The CDR3 DNA is TGTGCCAGCAGTTACTCGGGGACTAGCGGCGATGAGCAGTTCTTC.

As concerns this clone: Other DNA sequences of this sample code for an identical CDR3. The gene calls are TRBV4-2 and TRBJ2-2; 8 bases map to TRBD2. In germline, CDR1 is LGHNA, CDR2 YNFKEQ. The ends lost 3 bases at V and 3 bases at J; junction bases unmatched: 9. CDR3 size: 17 residues. CDR3 protein: CASSHGVGGADTGELFF. In nucleotides, the CDR3 is TGTGCCAGCAGCCATGGTGTCGGGGGGGCGGACACCGGGGAGCTGTTTTTT.

This clone was recorded a few times. The chain couples TRBV21-1 to TRBJ1-1. TRBV21-1 is designated a pseudogene. The CDR3 runs 14 residues. The CDR3 bases are TGTGCCAGCAGCCAAAGGAAGGGGAACACTGAAGCTTTCTTT. Residues: CASSQRKGNTEAFF.

The J gene is TRBJ1-3, the V gene TRBV11-2; D unclear. The V end lost 3 bases, the J end lost 0 bases, and 12 bases lay between the germline ends. The V gene's germline CDR1 is SGHAT and CDR2 FQNNGV. This CDR3 has 16 amino acids. CDR3 in amino acids: CASSFSAPISGNTIYF. The CDR3, as DNA: TGTGCCAGCAGCTTTTCCGCACCTATCTCTGGAAACACCATATATTTT. The complete variable domain, with remaining parts taken from reference TRBV11-2 and TRBJ1-3, reads EAGVAQSPRYKIIEKRQSVAFWCNPISGHATLYWYQQILGQGPKLLIQFQNNGVVDDSQLPKDRFSAERLKGVDSTLKIQPAKLEDSAVYLCASSFSAPISGNTIYFGEGSWLTVV.

V is TRBV5-1 and J is TRBJ1-1; 8 nucleotides match TRBD1. The germline CDR1 and CDR2 sequences are SGHRS and YFSETQ. The CDR3 totals 16 residues. With 7 bases clipped from V and 0 bases from J, the junction kept 11 bases outside the gene matches. CDR3 region: CASDRGTGNMNTEAFF. The CDR3 DNA sequence: TGCGCCAGCGATCGTGGGACAGGTAACATGAACACTGAAGCTTTCTTT. Looking up the rest from reference TRBV5-1 and TRBJ1-1 gives the full variable domain: KAGVTQTPRYLIKTRGQQVTLSCSPISGHRSVSWYQQTPGQGLQFLFEYFSETQRNKGNFPGRFSGRQFSNSRSEMNVSTLELGDSALYLCASDRGTGNMNTEAFFGQGTRLTVV.

The chain combines TRBV4-2 with TRBJ2-3, with D hard to call. In germline, CDR1 is LGHNA, CDR2 YNFKEQ. This CDR3 region has 14 residues. V was cut by 0 bases and J by 3 bases, with 7 bases left in between. This chain's CDR3 is CASSQEVSTDTQYF. CDR3 DNA sequence: TGTGCCAGCAGCCAAGAGGTGTCGACAGATACGCAGTATTTT.

This chain joins TRBV14 and TRBJ1-1; D is uncertain. The germline gives CDR1 SGHDN, CDR2 FVKESK. The CDR3 length is 13 residues. V was pared by 3 bases and J by 4 bases, with 9 bases between. The CDR3, as DNA: TGTGCCAGCAGCCACAGGCGGAGCACTGAAGCTTTCTTT. Translating gives CASSHRRSTEAFF. The whole variable domain, remainder taken from reference TRBV14 and TRBJ1-1, is EAGVTQFPSHSVIEKGQTVTLRCDPISGHDNLYWYRRVMGKEIKFLLHFVKESKQDESGMPNNRFLAERTGGTYSTLKVQPAELEDSGVYFCASSHRRSTEAFFGQGTRLTVV.

V and J are TRBV2 and TRBJ1-5; D is unresolved. V was trimmed by 2 bases and J by 2 bases, leaving 7 bases between them. Looked up from germline, CDR1 is SNHLY and CDR2 is FYNNEI. This CDR3 spans 14 amino acids. This chain's CDR3 is CASSESEGNQPQHF. CDR3 coding DNA: TGTGCCAGCAGTGAATCGGAAGGCAATCAGCCCCAGCATTTT.

The chain links TRBV2 to TRBJ1-5; possible D gene TRBD1, 5 bases. The CDR3 consists of 16 residues. Germline V CDR1 and CDR2: SNHLY, FYNNEI. The ends were cut back, 6 bases at V and 4 bases at J, with 19 bases in the middle. The CDR3, as DNA: TGTGCCAGCAGCAACAGGCTTCTAAACCTTAATCAGCCCCAGCATTTT. It encodes CASSNRLLNLNQPQHF.

This clone was seen more than once but under ten times. The chain recombines TRBV14 with TRBJ1-3; D unclear. Germline V gives CDR1 SGHDN, CDR2 FVKESK. The CDR3 totals 15 residues. V lost 1 base to trimming and J lost 0 bases, with 7 bases between them. The CDR3 protein is CASSQGRVSGNTIYF. CDR3 DNA: TGTGCCAGCAGCCAAGGAAGGGTCTCTGGAAACACCATATATTTT.

This chain links TRBV29-1 with TRBJ1-2, with a possible D match to TRBD1 (6 bases). The V end lost 5 bases, the J end lost 1 base, and 8 bases lay between the germline ends. Germline V gene data show CDR1 as SQVTM and CDR2 as ANQGSEA. The CDR3 extends over 12 amino acids. CDR3 region: CSVTDSNYGYTF. CDR3 DNA sequence: TGCAGCGTTACGGACAGTAACTATGGCTACACCTTC.

The chain carries TRBV11-2 and TRBJ2-2; D is ambiguous. The germline gives CDR1 SGHAT, CDR2 FQNNGV. This CDR3 region has 14 residues. Trimming removed 0 bases from V and 5 bases from J, with 7 bases in between. DNA for the CDR3: TGTGCCAGCAGCTTAGATTTGGGGACCGGGGAGCTGTTTTTT. As protein: CASSLDLGTGELFF.

The chain employs TRBV15 and TRBJ2-7; weak D call: TRBD2 (5 bases). Germline V lookup: CDR1 LNHNV, CDR2 YYDKDF (reference sequence). The V gene lost 0 bases and the J gene lost 3 bases, with 15 bases spanning the gap. The CDR3 extends over 16 amino acids. CDR3 DNA: TGTGCCACCAGCAGAGATCTTGGGGTCGGGAACTACGAGCAGTACTTC. This codes for CATSRDLGVGNYEQYF.

V gene TRBV13 combines with J gene TRBJ2-7; D is undetermined. Trimming left V 1 base short and J 4 bases short, with 5 bases between. This CDR3 has 12 residues. Germline-derived CDR1 and CDR2 are PRHDT and FYEKMQ (reference sequence). Here the CDR3 DNA reads TGTGCCAGCAGCTTAGAGGGATACGAGCAGTACTTC. Residues: CASSLEGYEQYF.

The table lists this clone with a few counts. This chain uses TRBV7-9 with TRBJ2-4, with TRBD2 as a possible D gene (6 bases). This CDR3 has 16 amino acids. CDR1 is SEHNR and CDR2 is FQNEAQ in the germline V gene (reference sequence). Trimming cost V 5 bases and J 0 bases, with 14 bases left between them. The CDR3 DNA is TGTGCCAGCAGCCACAGTGGGGGACTAGCCAAAAACATTCAGTACTTC. It translates to CASSHSGGLAKNIQYF. Looking up the rest from reference TRBV7-9 and TRBJ2-4 gives the full variable domain: DTGVSQNPRHKITKRGQNVTFRCDPISEHNRLYWYRQTLGQGPEFLTYFQNEAQLEKSRLLSDRFSAERPKGSFSTLEIQRTEQGDSAMYLCASSHSGGLAKNIQYFGAGTRLSVL.